Below are 15 T cell receptor beta chains sequenced from a single sample in a study of Ad26.COV2.S vaccination and SARS-CoV-2 variants. Produced via immunoSEQ multiplex PCR; TCRdb's table is partial and in-frame only. The data contain hundreds of thousands of clones, 75% to 90% of them seen just once; the ten biggest clones take up approximately 12%. The treatment: around 19 received Ad26.COV2.S at low or high dose, single or two shots; about 5 received placebo; per-sample allocation not given. Sampling took place 63 days after the first vaccine or placebo injection. The sample consisted of peripheral blood, taken in a trial of Ad26.COV2.S vaccine versus placebo. The receptor set was obtained from a person aged 18-65 years who received the Ad26.COV2.S COVID-19 vaccine or a placebo.

This sequence joins TRBV25-1 and TRBJ2-7, with 7 positions matching TRBD1. The germline V gene encodes CDR1 MGHDK and CDR2 SYGVNS. There are 14 residues in the CDR3. The V and J ends lost 6 bases and 2 bases, in that order; junction bases with no gene match: 7. The CDR3 here is CASSRPGTAYEQYF. In nucleotides, the CDR3 is TGTGCCAGCAGCCGACCCGGGACAGCCTACGAGCAGTACTTC.

The rearrangement joins TRBV19 to TRBJ2-7, with D perhaps TRBD2 (6 bases). The CDR3 has 13 amino acids. Germline values: CDR1 LNHDA, CDR2 SQIVND (reference sequence). The V end was cut by 5 bases, the J end by 3 bases, with 11 bases between. Written as DNA, the CDR3 is TGTGCCAGTAGTGCCGGGACTTACTACGAGCAGTACTTC. Translating gives CASSAGTYYEQYF.

The chain joins TRBV27 to TRBJ1-2, with 8 nucleotides matching TRBD1. This CDR3 has 15 residues. The germline V gene encodes CDR1 MNHEY and CDR2 SMNVEV (reference sequence). V lost 5 bases and J lost 8; bases outside the gene matches: 13. This CDR3 reads CASSPRTGMTGGYTF. The CDR3 DNA is TGTGCCAGCAGTCCGCGGACAGGGATGACGGGAGGCTACACCTTC.

J is TRBJ2-2 and V is TRBV11-2; no reliable D call. V dropped 1 base and J dropped 7 bases, with 7 bases sitting between them. CDR3 length: 13 amino acids. Germline CDR1 reads SGHAT; CDR2 reads FQNNGV. This chain's CDR3 is CASSLGSLGELFF. Here the CDR3 DNA reads TGTGCCAGCAGCTTAGGTTCGCTCGGGGAGCTGTTTTTT.

The chain uses TRBV6-5 and TRBJ2-7; D is possibly TRBD2 (7 bases). This CDR3 has 14 amino acids. V was shortened by 7 bases and J by 0 bases, with 13 bases between the two germline ends. CDR1 is MNHEY, CDR2 SVGAGI, per germline. For the CDR3, the DNA is TGTGCCAGCAACCGAGGGGGGGACTCCTACGAGCAGTACTTC. It translates to CASNRGGDSYEQYF.

The V gene is TRBV20-1, the J gene TRBJ2-5, with TRBD2 matching over 9 bases. The CDR3 spans 15 residues. Per germline, CDR1 DFQATT and CDR2 SNEGSKA (reference sequence). Trimming removed 3 bases from V and 5 bases from J; junction bases left unmatched: 10. CDR3: CSASPRAGGWETQYF. As DNA, the CDR3 is TGCAGTGCTAGTCCGAGAGCGGGGGGTTGGGAGACCCAGTACTTC.

This chain uses TRBV21-1 with TRBJ2-1; the DNA was not used to check the table's D call, TRBD1. TRBV21-1 is assigned pseudogene status. The CDR3 length is 16 residues. The CDR3 bases are TGTGCCAGCAGCAAAGGGGTTCAGGGTTACGTGTGGGAGCAGTTCTTC. It encodes CASSKGVQGYVWEQFF.

This clone showed up just a few times. V is TRBV10-3 and J is TRBJ2-1; 12 bases agree with TRBD2. Losses at the gene ends were 5 bases for V and 9 bases for J; bases not matched to a gene: 8. CDR1 is ENHRY and CDR2 is SYGVKD in the germline V gene. This CDR3 is 15 amino acids long. The CDR3 DNA sequence: TGTGCCATCAGTTTGACTAGCGGGAGCCTCAGTGAGCAGTTCTTC. It specifies CAISLTSGSLSEQFF.

This clone showed up just a few times. One end of the junction fails to match germline, which may point to a read error. CDR3 residues: CSARDQTGRLF. CDR3 DNA: TGCAGTGCTAGAGATCAGACCGGGAGGCTCTTC. This rearrangement joins TRBV20-1 to TRBJ2-1, with 7 bases that match TRBD2. Per germline, CDR1 DFQATT and CDR2 SNEGSKA (reference sequence). There are 11 residues in the CDR3.

V usage is TRBV7-2 and J usage is TRBJ1-2; D is ambiguous. The V end lost 5 bases, the J end lost 3 bases, and 16 bases lay between the germline ends. This CDR3 region has 15 residues. Germline CDR1 is SGHTA and CDR2 is FQGNSA. CDR3 DNA: TGTGCCAGCAGCCCCCCAGCACTCCGAGACTATGGCTACACCTTC. It yields the protein CASSPPALRDYGYTF.

The chain employs TRBV19 and TRBJ2-1, with 10 bases matching TRBD2. V gave up 1 base and J gave up 0 bases; unmatched junction bases: 9. This CDR3 is 19 amino acids long. Germline V gene data show CDR1 as LNHDA and CDR2 as SQIVND (reference sequence). The DNA for the CDR3 is TGTGCCAGTAGTATAGCTAGCGGGGGCCTTTTGAGCTCCTACAATGAGCAGTTCTTC. It is translated as CASSIASGGLLSSYNEQFF.

V usage is TRBV5-1 and J usage is TRBJ1-2; D is ambiguous. Germline values: CDR1 SGHRS, CDR2 YFSETQ. The CDR3 contains 13 residues. V was shortened by 1 base and J by 7 bases, with 11 bases between the two germline ends. Here the CDR3 DNA reads TGCGCCAGCAGCTTGCTTGCAGGCTCTGGCTACACCTTC. This gives the protein CASSLLAGSGYTF.

A remark on this clone: The same CDR3 is also encoded by other DNA sequences in this sample. V is TRBV5-6 and J is TRBJ2-3, with D unresolved. Germline V gives CDR1 SGHDT, CDR2 YYEEEE. V lost 0 bases and J lost 4, with 6 bases in between. The CDR3 runs 13 residues. The DNA for the CDR3 is TGTGCCAGCAGCTTGGCCCGGGCAGATACGCAGTATTTT. Amino acids: CASSLARADTQYF. The full variable domain, rest sourced from reference TRBV5-6 and TRBJ2-3, is DAGVTQSPTHLIKTRGQQVTLRCSPKSGHDTVSWYQQALGQGPQFIFQYYEEEERQRGNFPDRFSGHQFPNYSSELNVNALLLGDSALYLCASSLARADTQYFGPGTRLTVL.

The V gene is TRBV5-1, the J gene TRBJ2-5; TRBD1 matches at 10 bases. J lost 2 bases, V lost 6 bases, and 10 bases had no gene match. The germline V gene has CDR1 SGHRS and CDR2 YFSETQ. This CDR3 is built from 16 residues. CDR3 DNA sequence: TGCGCCAGCACCAGGGGGACAGGGGCTTTACAAGAGACCCAGTACTTC. Protein: CASTRGTGALQETQYF.

The genes are TRBV28 and TRBJ1-4; 8 nucleotides line up with TRBD1. With 9 bases clipped from V and 2 bases from J, the junction kept 8 bases outside the gene matches. This CDR3 has 15 residues. In germline, CDR1 is MDHEN, CDR2 SYDVKM. DNA for the CDR3: TGTGCCAGTTACCGACAGGGGACGACTAATGAAAAACTGTTTTTT. It is translated as CASYRQGTTNEKLFF.